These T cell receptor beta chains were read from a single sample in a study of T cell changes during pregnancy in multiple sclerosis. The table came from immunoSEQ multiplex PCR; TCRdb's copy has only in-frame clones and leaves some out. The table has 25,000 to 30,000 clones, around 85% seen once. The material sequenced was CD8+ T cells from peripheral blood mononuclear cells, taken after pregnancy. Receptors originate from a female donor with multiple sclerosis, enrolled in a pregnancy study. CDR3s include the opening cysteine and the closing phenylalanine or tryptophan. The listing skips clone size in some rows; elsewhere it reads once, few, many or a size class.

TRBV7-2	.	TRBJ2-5	CASSYLAGVETQYF
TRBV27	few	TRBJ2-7	CASSLMAGGTEQYF
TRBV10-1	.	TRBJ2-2	CASSTSEAGELFF
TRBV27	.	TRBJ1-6	CASSSTQNSPLHF
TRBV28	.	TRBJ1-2	CASSIRGGSYGYTF
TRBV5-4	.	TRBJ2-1	CASGLAGNEQFF
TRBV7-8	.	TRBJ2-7	CASSLEVAGGSGYEQYF
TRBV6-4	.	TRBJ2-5	CASSWSGLAGQETQYF
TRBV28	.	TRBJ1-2	CASSSGQGAYGYTF
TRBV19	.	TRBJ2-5	CASSLGLGRVVETQYF
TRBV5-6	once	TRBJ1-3	CASSFWTGTFSGNTIYF
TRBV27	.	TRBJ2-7	CASSWAGGVMYEQYF
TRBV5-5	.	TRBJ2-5	CASSLWDSQETQYF
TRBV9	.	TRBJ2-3	CASSVPTGGTGPSDTQYF
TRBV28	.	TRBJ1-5	CASSLRYQPQHF
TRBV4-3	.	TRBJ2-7	CASSAGLGYEQYF